The 20 T cell receptor beta chains in this list originate from one sample, sequenced in a study of identical twins. TCRdb itself ran the 5' RACE reads through MiXCR, one entry per CDR3 protein. The table shows 1,800,000 or so distinct CDR3 sequences, with more than 30% occurring only once. The sample comprised cord blood. These receptors were collected from a newborn girl in good health.

As concerns this clonotype: This may be a read error: a much more frequent sequence differs by one nucleotide. For the CDR3, the DNA is TGTGCCACCAGTGATTTTGGCCCTCCCTATGAGCAGTACTTC. Its protein product is CATSDFGPPYEQYF. The V gene is TRBV24-1, the J gene TRBJ2-5, with D uncertain. Trimming pared 1 base from V and 11 bases from J, leaving 16 bases between. Germline-derived CDR1 and CDR2 are KGHDR and SFDVKD. This CDR3 contains 14 residues.

This rearrangement joins TRBV5-1 to TRBJ2-5, with a tentative D call TRBD2 (5 bases). V was cut by 7 bases and J by 11 bases, with 27 bases left in between. This CDR3 is built from 15 residues. CDR1 and CDR2 (germline): SGHRS, YFSETQ. CDR3 sequence: CASRPGFSSNNEQYF. The CDR3 DNA sequence: TGCGCCAGCCGACCGGGGTTTAGCTCGAACAATGAGCAGTACTTC.

V gene TRBV2 combines with J gene TRBJ2-1; D ambiguous. Trimming took 4 bases from V and 12 from J, leaving 19 bases between them. CDR1 is SNHLY and CDR2 is FYNNEI in the germline V gene. The CDR3 totals 14 residues. The CDR3 sequence: CASSVKFHSSGQFF. The CDR3 DNA reads TGTGCCAGCAGTGTAAAGTTCCATTCCAGTGGGCAGTTCTTC.

The rearrangement joins TRBV29-1 to TRBJ2-2; D is possibly TRBD2 (5 bases). The germline gives CDR1 SQVTM, CDR2 ANQGSEA. This CDR3 has 16 amino acids. Trimming pared 7 bases from V and 0 bases from J, leaving 18 bases between. CDR3 in amino acids: CSANPRLRANTGELFF. The CDR3 DNA sequence: TGCAGCGCCAATCCGCGATTGAGGGCGAACACCGGGGAGCTGTTTTTT.

The V and J genes are TRBV5-1 and TRBJ2-3, with 8 nucleotides matching TRBD2. The CDR3 consists of 16 residues. Looked up from germline, CDR1 is SGHRS and CDR2 is YFSETQ. The ends lost 0 bases at V and 4 bases at J; junction bases unmatched: 7. CDR3 sequence: CASSLAGGGRADTQYF. CDR3 DNA sequence: TGCGCCAGCAGCTTGGCCGGCGGGGGGCGCGCAGATACGCAGTATTTT.

The rearrangement joins TRBV2 to TRBJ2-2; a weak D match, TRBD1 (5 bases). The CDR3 length is 13 residues. CDR1 and CDR2 (germline): SNHLY, FYNNEI. With 8 bases removed from V and 0 bases from J, the gap between germline ends came to 7 bases. CDR3 nucleotides: TGTGCCAGCGACAGACCGAACACCGGGGAGCTGTTTTTT. As protein: CASDRPNTGELFF.

The chain carries TRBV15 and TRBJ1-5; TRBD1 might be the D (6 bases). Trimming cost V 5 bases and J 9 bases, with 23 bases left between them. This CDR3 comprises 16 residues. Per germline, CDR1 LNHNV and CDR2 YYDKDF (reference sequence). The CDR3 nucleotides read TGTGCCACCAGCTTCAAACAGGGTAGTTGGGATCGGCCCCAGCATTTT. The encoded protein is CATSFKQGSWDRPQHF.

A word on this clonotype: The junction and the germline gene differ at one end; a read error may be behind it. The chain uses TRBV5-1 and TRBJ2-3, with TRBD2 matching over 8 bases. The length of the CDR3 is 13 residues. Germline loops: CDR1 SGHRS, CDR2 YFSETQ. The DNA for the CDR3 is TGCGCCGGCAGCCCGGGACTAGCAGATACGCAGTATTTT. Protein: CAGSPGLADTQYF.

The rearrangement links TRBV15 to TRBJ2-7; 7 bases match TRBD1. This CDR3 is built from 17 residues. CDR1 and CDR2 from the germline V gene are LNHNV and YYDKDF (reference sequence). The junction had 15 bases not matched to a gene; V was cut back by 0 bases and J by 7 bases. The CDR3 region is CATSRDYGGQLYNEQYF. The CDR3 coding sequence is TGTGCCACCAGCAGAGACTATGGGGGACAGCTATACAATGAGCAGTACTTC. Together with reference TRBV15 and TRBJ2-7, the CDR3 gives the full variable domain: DAMVIQNPRYQVTQFGKPVTLSCSQTLNHNVMYWYQQKSSQAPKLLFHYYDKDFNNEADTPDNFQSRRPNTSFCFLDIRSPGLGDTAMYLCATSRDYGGQLYNEQYFGPGTRLTVT.

The chain joins TRBV30 to TRBJ2-3; D may be TRBD1 (6 bases). This CDR3 has 14 residues. V dropped 3 bases and J dropped 6 bases, with 16 bases sitting between them. CDR1 and CDR2 from the germline V gene are GTSNPN and SVGIG (reference sequence). Here the CDR3 DNA reads TGTGCCTGGAGCGCAGGGGCCCCATACGATACGCAGTATTTT. Its protein product is CAWSAGAPYDTQYF.

Only one count was recorded for this clonotype. This chain connects TRBV6-2 or TRBV6-3 to TRBJ1-5; a weak D match, TRBD1 (6 bases). Germline CDR1 and CDR2: MNHEY and SVGEGT. This CDR3 contains 15 residues. V shed 2 bases and J shed 9 bases, with 17 bases lying between them. The CDR3 reads CASSYQGTLNTPQHF. Written as DNA, the CDR3 is TGTGCCAGCAGTTACCAGGGGACCCTAAATACGCCCCAGCATTTT.

V and J are TRBV20-1 and TRBJ2-3; D may match TRBD1 or TRBD2 (5 bases each). Germline CDR1 and CDR2: DFQATT and SNEGSKA (reference sequence). The germline V and J ends were trimmed by 5 bases and 4 bases, with 10 bases remaining between them. The CDR3 has 12 residues. In DNA, the CDR3 is TGCAGTGCTGAGGGGTGGGCAGATACGCAGTATTTT. This codes for CSAEGWADTQYF.

This clonotype has more than one count but fewer than ten. V usage is TRBV29-1 and J usage is TRBJ1-1; D is uncertain. The germline CDR1 and CDR2 sequences are SQVTM and ANQGSEA. V was shortened by 8 bases and J by 7 bases, with 17 bases between the two germline ends. This CDR3 is 12 amino acids long. The CDR3 DNA reads TGCAGCCTTCATCGATCGGGAGTTGAAGCTTTCTTT. Protein sequence: CSLHRSGVEAFF.

Remarks on this clonotype: An end of the junction differs from the germline gene, which may be a read error. V gene TRBV5-1 combines with J gene TRBJ2-7; 14 nucleotides align to TRBD2. The CDR3 spans 18 residues. The germline CDR1 and CDR2 sequences are SGHRS and YFSETQ. CDR3 nucleotides: TGCGCCAGCAGCTTGATCGGGACTAGCGGGAGAGTCTCCTACGTGCAGTACTTC. Encoded protein: CASSLIGTSGRVSYVQYF.

The J gene is TRBJ1-5, the V gene TRBV6-1, with D uncertain. This CDR3 has 15 residues. Trimming stripped 5 bases from V and 0 bases from J, with 11 bases between. CDR1 is MNHNS and CDR2 is SASEGT in the germline V gene. This CDR3 reads CASSRSGYSNQPQHF. The CDR3 bases are TGTGCCAGCAGTAGGTCGGGGTATAGCAATCAGCCCCAGCATTTT.

This clonotype was recorded a few times. The V and J genes are TRBV7-9 and TRBJ2-7; the D gene is possibly TRBD1 (6 bases). The CDR3 runs 14 residues. Germline CDR1 SEHNR, CDR2 FQNEAQ (reference sequence). Trimming pared 5 bases from V and 5 bases from J, leaving 16 bases between. CDR3 in amino acids: CASSTYTGLNEQYF. In DNA form, the CDR3 reads TGTGCCAGCAGCACCTATACAGGGCTAAACGAGCAGTACTTC.

This clonotype came up a few times. The chain carries TRBV20-1 and TRBJ2-7; 9 bases map to TRBD2. The CDR3 covers 19 residues. Germline V gives CDR1 DFQATT, CDR2 SNEGSKA (reference sequence). J was trimmed by 3 bases and V by 3 bases; bases with no gene match: 21. CDR3 residues: CSASFPTLELAGVRYEQYF. Here the CDR3 DNA reads TGCAGTGCTAGTTTCCCTACACTCGAACTAGCGGGTGTACGCTACGAGCAGTACTTC.

This clonotype has only a few counts. V usage is TRBV28 and J usage is TRBJ1-5; possibly TRBD1 for D (5 bases). V was clipped by 5 bases and J by 5 bases, with 13 bases between them. The CDR3 runs 14 residues. CDR1 and CDR2 (germline): MDHEN, SYDVKM. The CDR3 here is CASSPLGVYQPQHF. As DNA, the CDR3 is TGTGCCAGCAGTCCCCTGGGGGTTTATCAGCCCCAGCATTTT.

The chain couples TRBV9 to TRBJ1-1, with a possible D match to TRBD1 (5 bases). This CDR3 comprises 14 residues. Germline CDR1 SGDLS, CDR2 YYNGEE. The V end lost 0 bases, the J end lost 5 bases, and 11 bases lay between the germline ends. CDR3: CASSVVGLGTEAFF. The CDR3 DNA is TGTGCCAGCAGCGTAGTGGGGCTTGGGACTGAAGCTTTCTTT.

Here the CDR3 DNA reads TGTGCCAGTAGGGCCCGGGACCCCTATGGCTACACCTTC. Translation gives CASRARDPYGYTF. The V gene is TRBV19, the J gene TRBJ1-2, with D maybe TRBD1 (5 bases). The V end was cut by 6 bases, the J end by 4 bases, with 12 bases between. Looked up from germline, CDR1 is LNHDA and CDR2 is SQIVND (reference sequence). CDR3 length: 13 amino acids. The whole variable domain, filled in from reference TRBV19 and TRBJ1-2, reads DGGITQSPKYLFRKEGQNVTLSCEQNLNHDAMYWYRQDPGQGLRLIYYSQIVNDFQKGDIAEGYSVSREKKESFPLTVTSAQKNPTAFYLCASRARDPYGYTFGSGTRLTVV.